The clone carrying this TCR beta chain was counted only a few times. Its antigen is not identified. Reasons for excluding patients were uncontrolled infection, other autoimmune disease, pregnancy or lactation. Each diagnosis drew on symptoms, thyroxine, TRAb, thyroid ultrasound and orbital computed tomography findings. Authors of the study amplified TCR beta CDR3 regions from RNA transcripts. Researchers ran a first-round RT-PCR on the TCR CDR3 using the HTBI primer set. A single record per CDR3 protein comes from TCRdb applying MiXCR to the multiplex PCR reads. The table shows around 540,000 distinct CDR3 sequences, with 35% to 55% occurring only once. The data were obtained in a study of T cells in Graves' hyperthyroidism and ophthalmopathy. Points from the study as a whole: Researchers found most expanded thyroid clonotypes above 0.001 in blood as well. Ophthalmopathy was model-predicted a median about 7.1 months pre-onset.

The ends were cut back, 6 bases at V and 4 bases at J, with 18 bases in the middle. The CDR3 is 15 residues long. Sequenced: peripheral blood or thyroid tissue (not recorded which). The chain uses TRBV12-3 or TRBV12-4 and TRBJ1-2, with a weak D call TRBD1 (6 bases). The sequence was collected from a woman aged 18-29 years with Graves' hyperthyroidism. DNA of the CDR3: TGTGCCAGCAGACAAACCGGGACACCCACCTATGGCTACACCTTC. It is translated as CASRQTGTPTYGYTF.